This T cell receptor (beta chain) was obtained from a study of cytotoxic CD8 clonotypes in ibrutinib-treated CLL. V lost 4 bases and J lost 5; bases outside the gene matches: 17. The CDR3 has 19 residues. Germline assignment: CDR1 SGHDT and CDR2 YYEEEE. TCR beta libraries used roughly 2 micrograms of DNA from cryopreserved PBMCs. The protocol was immunoSEQ multiplex PCR, while the TCRdb copy is restricted to in-frame clones and leaves out a portion. Among 300,000 to 350,000 clones listed, more than 65% were seen once. Note on this clone: Antigen: not known.

Study results and limitations: Few clonotypes were public, and these shrank or held steady under treatment. Circulating CD8+ T-cell counts were tracked by baseline clonality, which exceeded that of age-matched healthy donors. Clonality, elevated at ibrutinib response, dropped back toward baseline at progression.

The chain uses TRBV5-6 and TRBJ1-4; TRBD1 agrees at 10 bases. The sample consisted of PBMCs, taken before ibrutinib treatment. This receptor was taken from a human donor with chronic lymphocytic leukemia. The CDR3 region is CASSAAEGQGSFVNEKLFF. The CDR3 region has the DNA TGTGCCAGCAGCGCGGCGGAGGGACAGGGGAGTTTCGTAAATGAAAAACTGTTTTTT. The full variable domain, with the rest looked up from reference TRBV5-6 and TRBJ1-4, is DAGVTQSPTHLIKTRGQQVTLRCSPKSGHDTVSWYQQALGQGPQFIFQYYEEEERQRGNFPDRFSGHQFPNYSSELNVNALLLGDSALYLCASSAAEGQGSFVNEKLFFGSGTQLSVL.